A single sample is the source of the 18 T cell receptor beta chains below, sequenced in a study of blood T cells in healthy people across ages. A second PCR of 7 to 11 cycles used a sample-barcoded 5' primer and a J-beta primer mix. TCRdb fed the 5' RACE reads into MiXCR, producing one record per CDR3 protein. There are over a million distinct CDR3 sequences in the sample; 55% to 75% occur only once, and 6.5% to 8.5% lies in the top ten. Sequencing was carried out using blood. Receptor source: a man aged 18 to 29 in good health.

This chain's CDR3 is CAISESPGQDNEQYF. CDR3 sequence (DNA): TGTGCCATCAGCGAAAGCCCGGGACAGGACAATGAGCAGTACTTC. The chain has TRBV10-3 and TRBJ2-1, with 8 bases that match TRBD1. With the DNA end fitting TRBJ2-7 better, the J assignment may be wrong. The CDR3 is 15 residues long. Germline CDR1 ENHRY, CDR2 SYGVKD.

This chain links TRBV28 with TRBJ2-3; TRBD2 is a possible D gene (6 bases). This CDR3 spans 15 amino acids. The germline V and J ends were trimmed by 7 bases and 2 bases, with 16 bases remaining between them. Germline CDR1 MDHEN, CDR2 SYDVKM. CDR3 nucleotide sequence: TGTGCCAGCAATCTTCCGGGGGAGAACACAGATACGCAGTATTTT. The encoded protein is CASNLPGENTDTQYF.

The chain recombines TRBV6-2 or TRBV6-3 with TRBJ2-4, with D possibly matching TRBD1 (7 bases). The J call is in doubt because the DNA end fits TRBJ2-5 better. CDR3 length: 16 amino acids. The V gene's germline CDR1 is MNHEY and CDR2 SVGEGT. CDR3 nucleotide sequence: TGTGCCAGCAGCCTCCGACAGGCCAGGGGGGAAGAGACCCAGTACTTC. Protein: CASSLRQARGEETQYF.

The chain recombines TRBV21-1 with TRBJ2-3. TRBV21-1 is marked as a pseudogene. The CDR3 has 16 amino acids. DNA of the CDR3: TGTGCCAGCAGCAAATCAACTGACCGACGTGAGGATACGCAGTATTTT. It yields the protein CASSKSTDRREDTQYF.

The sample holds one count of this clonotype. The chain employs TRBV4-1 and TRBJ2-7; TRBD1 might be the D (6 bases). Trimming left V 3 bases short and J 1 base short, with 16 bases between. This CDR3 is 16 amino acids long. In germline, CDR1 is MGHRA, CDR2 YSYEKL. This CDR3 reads CASSHAGDIKSYEQYF. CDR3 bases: TGCGCCAGCAGCCACGCCGGGGACATAAAATCCTACGAGCAGTACTTC.

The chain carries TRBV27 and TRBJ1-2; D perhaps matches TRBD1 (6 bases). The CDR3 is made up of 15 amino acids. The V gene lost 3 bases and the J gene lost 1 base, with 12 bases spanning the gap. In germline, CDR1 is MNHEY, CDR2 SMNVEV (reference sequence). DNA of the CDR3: TGTGCCAGCAGTTTCTCCAGGGGAGTTAACTATGGCTACACCTTC. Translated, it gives CASSFSRGVNYGYTF.

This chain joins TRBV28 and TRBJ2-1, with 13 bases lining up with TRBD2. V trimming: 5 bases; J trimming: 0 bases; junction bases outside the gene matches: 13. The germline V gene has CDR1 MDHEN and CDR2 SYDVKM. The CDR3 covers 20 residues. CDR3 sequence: CASSPIGLAGAPNSYNEQFF. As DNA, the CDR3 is TGTGCCAGCAGTCCCATCGGACTAGCGGGAGCTCCCAACTCCTACAATGAGCAGTTCTTC.

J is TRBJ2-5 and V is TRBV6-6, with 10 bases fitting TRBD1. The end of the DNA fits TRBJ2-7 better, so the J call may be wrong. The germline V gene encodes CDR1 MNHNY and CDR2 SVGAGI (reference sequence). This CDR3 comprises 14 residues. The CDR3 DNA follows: TGTGCCAGCAACCGGGACAGGGGCAACTACGAGCAGTACTTC. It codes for CASNRDRGNYEQYF.

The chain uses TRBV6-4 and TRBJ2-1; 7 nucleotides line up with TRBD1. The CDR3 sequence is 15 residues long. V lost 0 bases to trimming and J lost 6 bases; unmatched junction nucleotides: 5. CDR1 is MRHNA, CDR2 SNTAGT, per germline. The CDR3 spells CASSDSYAGGNEQFF. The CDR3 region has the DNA TGTGCCAGCAGTGACTCGTATGCAGGGGGCAATGAGCAGTTCTTC.

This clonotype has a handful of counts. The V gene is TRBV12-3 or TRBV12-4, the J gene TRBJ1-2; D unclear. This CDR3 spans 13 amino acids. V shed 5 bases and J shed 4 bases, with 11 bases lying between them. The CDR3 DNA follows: TGTGCCAGCAGTCAACTCCCTACCTATGGCTACACCTTC. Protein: CASSQLPTYGYTF.

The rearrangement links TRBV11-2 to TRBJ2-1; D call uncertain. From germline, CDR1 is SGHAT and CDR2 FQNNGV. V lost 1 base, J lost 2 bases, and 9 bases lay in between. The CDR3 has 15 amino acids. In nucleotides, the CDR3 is TGTGCCAGCAGCTTAGTTAGGATCACCTACAATGAGCAGTTCTTC. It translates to CASSLVRITYNEQFF.

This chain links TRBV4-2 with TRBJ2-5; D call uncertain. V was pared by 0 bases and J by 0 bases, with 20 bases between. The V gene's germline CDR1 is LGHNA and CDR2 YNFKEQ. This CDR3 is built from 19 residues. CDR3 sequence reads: CASSQEVAGAFPYQETQYF. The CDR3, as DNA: TGTGCCAGCAGCCAAGAGGTGGCAGGAGCCTTCCCGTACCAAGAGACCCAGTACTTC.

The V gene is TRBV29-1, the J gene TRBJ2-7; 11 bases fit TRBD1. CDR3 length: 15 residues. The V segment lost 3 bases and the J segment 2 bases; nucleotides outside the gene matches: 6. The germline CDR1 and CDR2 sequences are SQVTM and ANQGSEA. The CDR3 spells CSVEVTDRGPYEQYF. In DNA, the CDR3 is TGCAGCGTTGAGGTTACGGACAGGGGGCCCTACGAGCAGTACTTC.

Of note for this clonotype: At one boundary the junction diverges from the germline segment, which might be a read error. The CDR3 DNA sequence: TGTGCTAGCAGCTTAGCGGTCGGGGACTACTACGAGCAGTACTTC. Protein sequence: CASSLAVGDYYEQYF. The V call is TRBV7-7, the J call TRBJ2-7; TRBD2 matches 7 bases. The CDR3 consists of 15 residues. The germline V gene has CDR1 SSHAT and CDR2 FNYEAQ (reference sequence).

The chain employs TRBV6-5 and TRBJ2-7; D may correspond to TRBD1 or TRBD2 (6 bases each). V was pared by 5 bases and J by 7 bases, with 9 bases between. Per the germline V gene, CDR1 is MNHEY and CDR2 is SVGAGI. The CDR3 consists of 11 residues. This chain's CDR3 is CASSPGAEQYF. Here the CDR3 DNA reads TGTGCCAGCAGTCCGGGGGCAGAGCAGTACTTC.

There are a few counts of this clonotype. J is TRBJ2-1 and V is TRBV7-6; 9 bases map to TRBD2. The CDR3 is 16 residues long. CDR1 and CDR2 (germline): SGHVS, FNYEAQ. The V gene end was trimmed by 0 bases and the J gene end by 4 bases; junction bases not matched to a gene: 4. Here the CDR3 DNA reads TGTGCCAGCAGCTTAGCCGCGACTAGCGGTTACAATGAGCAGTTCTTC. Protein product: CASSLAATSGYNEQFF.

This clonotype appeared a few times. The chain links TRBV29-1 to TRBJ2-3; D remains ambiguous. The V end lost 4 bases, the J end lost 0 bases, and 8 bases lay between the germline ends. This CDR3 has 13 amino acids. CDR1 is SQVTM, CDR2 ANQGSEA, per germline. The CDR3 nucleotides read TGCAGCGTTGGACGGATTAGCACAGATACGCAGTATTTT. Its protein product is CSVGRISTDTQYF.

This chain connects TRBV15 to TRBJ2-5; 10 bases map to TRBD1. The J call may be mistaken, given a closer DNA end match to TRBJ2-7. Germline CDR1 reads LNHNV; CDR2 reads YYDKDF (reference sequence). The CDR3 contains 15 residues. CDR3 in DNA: TGTGCCACCAGCAGTATGACAGGGGGCTTCTACGAGCAGTACTTC. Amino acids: CATSSMTGGFYEQYF.